This T cell receptor beta chain appears in the sequencing data of a study of blood T cell repertoires in COVID-19. About the research overall: The samples span acute and convalescent COVID-19 from the United States, Italy and Spain. In each case, the material was cDNA or gDNA derived from T cells, B-cell-depleted T cells, or PBMCs.

This clone was counted a single time. This table comes from immunoSEQ multiplex PCR, and its TCRdb copy is limited to in-frame clones, with some not included. The sample shows tens of thousands of clones, 80% to 95% of them seen only once. CDR3 length: 15 amino acids. V was cut by 8 bases and J by 9 bases, with 23 bases left in between. Germline CDR1 and CDR2: LNHDA and SQIVND (reference sequence). The sequence came from a human donor in a cohort sampled during active COVID-19. Sequencing used peripheral blood. The gene calls are TRBV19 and TRBJ1-3; no clear D gene. As DNA, the CDR3 is TGTGCCAGTCGCCGGAGGACCGGCGTGTGGAGCACCATATATTTT. It encodes CASRRRTGVWSTIYF.